These 25 T cell receptor beta chains came from one sample sequenced in a study of blood T cell repertoires in COVID-19. Profiling relied on immunoSEQ multiplex PCR, and the TCRdb table lists in-frame clones only, not all of them. The data show 59,000 or so clones, around 86% seen once. The sample was peripheral blood. These receptors were taken from a woman older than 75 with active or convalescent COVID-19.

The chain carries TRBV19 and TRBJ2-1, with 12 positions matching TRBD2. Germline V gives CDR1 LNHDA, CDR2 SQIVND (reference sequence). V lost 0 bases, J lost 1 base, and 1 base stayed unmatched. This CDR3 region has 17 residues. The CDR3 spells CASSIDGLAGSYNEQFF. In nucleotides, the CDR3 is TGTGCCAGTAGTATAGATGGACTAGCGGGATCCTACAATGAGCAGTTCTTC. Together with reference TRBV19 and TRBJ2-1, the CDR3 gives the full variable domain: DGGITQSPKYLFRKEGQNVTLSCEQNLNHDAMYWYRQDPGQGLRLIYYSQIVNDFQKGDIAEGYSVSREKKESFPLTVTSAQKNPTAFYLCASSIDGLAGSYNEQFFGPGTRLTVL.

This clone appeared a few times. The chain has TRBV10-3 and TRBJ1-3, with a tentative D call TRBD1 (5 bases). Between the trimmed V and J ends, which lost 4 bases and 1 base, there was a span of 11 bases. The CDR3 has 15 amino acids. Germline V CDR1 and CDR2: ENHRY, SYGVKD. The CDR3 DNA reads as TGTGCCATCAGTGGGGGCAGTACTTCTGGAAACACCATATATTTT. It encodes CAISGGSTSGNTIYF.

The rearrangement uses TRBV18 and TRBJ2-7; 10 bases are shared with TRBD1. Germline CDR1 and CDR2: KGHSH and LQKENI. The CDR3 totals 16 residues. The V and J ends lost 3 bases and 2 bases, in that order; junction bases with no gene match: 7. CDR3 nucleotide sequence: TGTGCCAGCTCACCCTATGGGGACAGGGGCACCTACGAGCAGTACTTC. Its translation is CASSPYGDRGTYEQYF.

The CDR3 coding sequence is TGTGCCAGCAGCTCTACCCTGATGACGACGGGTTACAATGAGCAGTTCTTC. Amino acids: CASSSTLMTTGYNEQFF. The V gene is TRBV7-2, the J gene TRBJ2-1; D is unresolved. The CDR3 is made up of 17 amino acids. From germline, CDR1 is SGHTA and CDR2 FQGNSA. V shed 4 bases and J shed 4 bases, with 20 bases lying between them.

This clone was detected only a few times. This chain connects TRBV3-1 (or the pseudogene TRBV3-2) to TRBJ2-7; TRBD2 aligns across 11 bases. This CDR3 is 15 amino acids long. Germline CDR1 is LGHDT and CDR2 is YNNKEL (reference sequence). V was clipped by 4 bases and J by 2 bases; unmatched bases: 4. The CDR3 here is CASSPTSGGPYEQYF. CDR3 nucleotides: TGTGCCAGCAGCCCCACTAGCGGGGGTCCCTACGAGCAGTACTTC.

This clone has more than one count but fewer than ten. The chain is built from TRBV9 and TRBJ1-2; D uncertain. With 3 bases removed from V and 8 bases from J, the gap between germline ends came to 5 bases. The CDR3 consists of 10 residues. Germline-derived CDR1 and CDR2 are SGDLS and YYNGEE. Written as DNA, the CDR3 is TGTGCCAGCAGCGGCGGCGGCTACACCTTC. Its protein is CASSGGGYTF.

V usage is TRBV5-1 and J usage is TRBJ1-1, with 9 positions matching TRBD1. CDR1 is SGHRS, CDR2 YFSETQ, per germline. V was clipped by 4 bases and J by 6 bases; unmatched bases: 10. The CDR3 is 15 residues long. CDR3 residues: CASSPVPTGGSEAFF. The CDR3 DNA follows: TGCGCCAGCAGCCCGGTCCCGACAGGGGGTTCTGAAGCTTTCTTT.

The rearrangement joins TRBV13 to TRBJ2-2; D may be TRBD2 (5 bases). The V gene lost 2 bases and the J gene lost 2 bases, with 12 bases spanning the gap. Germline values: CDR1 PRHDT, CDR2 FYEKMQ (reference sequence). The CDR3 is made up of 16 amino acids. The CDR3 region has the DNA TGTGCCAGCAGCTTAAACGGGAAGGCCAACACCGGGGAGCTGTTTTTT. The encoded protein is CASSLNGKANTGELFF.

The chain recombines TRBV6-2 or TRBV6-3 with TRBJ1-6, with 9 nucleotides matching TRBD1. The CDR3 runs 15 residues. Germline CDR1 reads MNHEY; CDR2 reads SVGEGT. J gave up 6 bases and V 5 bases, and 5 bases lay outside the gene matches. The CDR3 sequence: CASSAKTGGNSPLHF. CDR3 DNA: TGTGCCAGCAGTGCAAAGACAGGGGGTAATTCACCCCTCCACTTT.

The rearrangement joins TRBV4-3 to TRBJ2-1; 7 positions match TRBD2. The CDR3 spans 16 residues. The V segment lost 0 bases and the J segment 5 bases; nucleotides outside the gene matches: 7. Germline lookup yields CDR1 LGHNA and CDR2 YSLEER. The CDR3 coding sequence is TGCGCCAGCAGCCAAGATCGCCTAGCGGCCAACAATGAGCAGTTCTTC. It is translated as CASSQDRLAANNEQFF.

This chain joins TRBV7-3 and TRBJ2-2; TRBD2 matches 12 bases. This CDR3 is 16 amino acids long. Germline CDR1 is SGHTA and CDR2 is FQGTGA. V lost 2 bases, J lost 5 bases, and 3 bases stayed unmatched. The CDR3 region has the DNA TGTGCCAGCAGCTTAGGACTAGCGGGGCAGACCGGGGAGCTGTTTTTT. It translates to CASSLGLAGQTGELFF.

The chain has TRBV5-1 and TRBJ1-1; 7 bases line up with TRBD1. Germline CDR1 and CDR2: SGHRS and YFSETQ. The length of the CDR3 is 15 residues. With 1 base clipped from V and 1 base from J, the junction kept 4 bases outside the gene matches. The CDR3 DNA follows: TGCGCCAGCAGCTTGAGCTGGACAGGGAACACTGAAGCTTTCTTT. Its protein is CASSLSWTGNTEAFF. The full variable domain, its missing parts supplied by reference TRBV5-1 and TRBJ1-1, is KAGVTQTPRYLIKTRGQQVTLSCSPISGHRSVSWYQQTPGQGLQFLFEYFSETQRNKGNFPGRFSGRQFSNSRSEMNVSTLELGDSALYLCASSLSWTGNTEAFFGQGTRLTVV.

The J gene is TRBJ2-3, the V gene TRBV5-8; D is possibly TRBD1 (6 bases). V shed 4 bases and J shed 5 bases, with 26 bases lying between them. The CDR3 has 18 residues. The germline gives CDR1 SGHTS, CDR2 YDEGEE. This CDR3 reads CASSKATGWAGFKDTQYF. Written as DNA, the CDR3 is TGTGCCAGCAGCAAAGCTACAGGGTGGGCAGGGTTCAAAGATACGCAGTATTTT.

This chain connects TRBV6-6 to TRBJ2-5, with a possible D match to TRBD2 (6 bases). This CDR3 region has 16 residues. Per the germline V gene, CDR1 is MNHNY and CDR2 is SVGAGI (reference sequence). The V and J ends lost 6 bases and 0 bases respectively, with 17 bases between them. The CDR3 protein is CASRYGTASYQETQYF. The CDR3 DNA follows: TGTGCCAGCAGGTACGGGACTGCTTCATACCAAGAGACCCAGTACTTC.

This chain uses TRBV27 with TRBJ2-1; TRBD2 aligns across 9 bases. The V gene's germline CDR1 is MNHEY and CDR2 SMNVEV (reference sequence). V was clipped by 3 bases and J by 7 bases; unmatched bases: 7. The CDR3 sequence is 15 residues long. The CDR3 loop is CASSFWASGENEQFF. The CDR3 bases are TGTGCCAGCAGTTTTTGGGCTAGCGGGGAAAATGAGCAGTTCTTC.

V gene TRBV5-1 combines with J gene TRBJ1-4; D is perhaps TRBD1 (6 bases). Germline V gene sequence: CDR1 SGHRS, CDR2 YFSETQ. The germline V and J ends were trimmed by 4 bases and 2 bases, with 12 bases remaining between them. The CDR3 has 15 residues. CDR3 residues: CASSPGGGTNEKLFF. In DNA form, the CDR3 reads TGCGCCAGCAGCCCTGGTGGGGGCACTAATGAAAAACTGTTTTTT.

This chain uses TRBV28 with TRBJ1-2, with D hard to call. Trimming left V 4 bases short and J 0 bases short, with 18 bases between. Germline CDR1 reads MDHEN; CDR2 reads SYDVKM. This CDR3 has 17 amino acids. The chain's CDR3 is CASSSPPRGNSNYGYTF. CDR3 DNA: TGTGCCAGCAGTTCCCCCCCCCGGGGAAACTCTAACTATGGCTACACCTTC.

This clone was observed many times. V usage is TRBV11-2 and J usage is TRBJ1-1; D is uncertain. Germline loops: CDR1 SGHAT, CDR2 FQNNGV. The CDR3 sequence is 13 residues long. The germline V and J ends were trimmed by 1 base and 8 bases, with 11 bases remaining between them. Here the CDR3 reads CASSLGNGLEAFF. In DNA form, the CDR3 reads TGTGCCAGCAGCTTAGGTAATGGGCTCGAAGCTTTCTTT.

This rearrangement joins TRBV15 to TRBJ1-5, with 7 bases fitting TRBD1. This CDR3 is 19 amino acids long. V lost 7 bases and J lost 0; bases outside the gene matches: 18. CDR1 is LNHNV, CDR2 YYDKDF, per germline (reference sequence). The CDR3 DNA reads TGTGCCACCAAGGGAATTAAAGGGACAGCCCACTTTAGCAATCAGCCCCAGCATTTT. The encoded protein is CATKGIKGTAHFSNQPQHF.

The chain carries TRBV6-5 and TRBJ1-6, with unresolved D. Between the trimmed V and J ends, which lost 5 bases and 9 bases, there was a span of 17 bases. Per germline, CDR1 MNHEY and CDR2 SVGAGI. The CDR3 is made up of 15 amino acids. The CDR3 region is CASSKTPIGGSPLHF. DNA for the CDR3: TGTGCCAGCAGTAAAACTCCCATCGGTGGTTCACCCCTCCACTTT.

V is TRBV9 and J is TRBJ2-3; 9 positions match TRBD2. Looked up from germline, CDR1 is SGDLS and CDR2 is YYNGEE. This CDR3 contains 13 residues. V dropped 7 bases and J dropped 5; count of bases not matched to a gene: 5. CDR3 sequence: CASGRGGIDTQYF. CDR3 nucleotide sequence: TGTGCCAGCGGGCGGGGGGGCATAGATACGCAGTATTTT. The full variable domain, with the rest looked up from reference TRBV9 and TRBJ2-3, is DSGVTQTPKHLITATGQRVTLRCSPRSGDLSVYWYQQSLDQGLQFLIQYYNGEERAKGNILERFSAQQFPDLHSELNLSSLELGDSALYFCASGRGGIDTQYFGPGTRLTVL.

Only a few counts were recorded for this clone. The chain couples TRBV7-9 to TRBJ2-7; the match to TRBD2 covers 7 bases. Trimming at V came to 10 bases and at J to 6 bases, leaving 9 bases not matched to a gene. The CDR3 spans 12 residues. Germline CDR1 is SEHNR and CDR2 is FQNEAQ (reference sequence). The CDR3 reads CATAERGLEQYF. For the CDR3, the DNA is TGTGCCACCGCCGAGCGGGGACTCGAGCAGTACTTC.

V gene TRBV24-1 combines with J gene TRBJ2-1, with a possible D match to TRBD2 (6 bases). This CDR3 comprises 15 residues. Germline-derived CDR1 and CDR2 are KGHDR and SFDVKD. V was clipped by 5 bases and J by 1 base, with 11 bases between them. DNA for the CDR3: TGTGCCACCAGTGCTGGGCGGGGATCCTACAATGAGCAGTTCTTC. This translates into CATSAGRGSYNEQFF.

This sequence joins TRBV6-6 and TRBJ2-7; tentative D call: TRBD1 (5 bases). CDR1 and CDR2 from the germline V gene are MNHNY and SVGAGI (reference sequence). The CDR3 is 12 residues long. The V end lost 7 bases, the J end lost 5 bases, and 12 bases lay between the germline ends. CDR3 in amino acids: CASTQQANEQYF. The CDR3, as DNA: TGTGCCAGCACCCAACAGGCCAACGAGCAGTACTTC.

The chain couples TRBV9 to TRBJ2-2; 8 bases match TRBD1. V dropped 4 bases and J dropped 0; count of bases not matched to a gene: 5. The V gene's germline CDR1 is SGDLS and CDR2 YYNGEE. CDR3 length: 16 amino acids. CDR3 in DNA: TGTGCCAGCAGCAAGCGACAGGGGTCGAACACCGGGGAGCTGTTTTTT. This codes for CASSKRQGSNTGELFF. Full variable domain (rest looked up from reference TRBV9 and TRBJ2-2): DSGVTQTPKHLITATGQRVTLRCSPRSGDLSVYWYQQSLDQGLQFLIQYYNGEERAKGNILERFSAQQFPDLHSELNLSSLELGDSALYFCASSKRQGSNTGELFFGEGSRLTVL.